This T cell receptor (beta chain) was profiled in a study of T cell repertoires in cytomegalovirus infection. At the level of the study: TCR beta signatures that were public indicated CMV infection and matching HLA type. Study-wide findings and caveats: Summed frequency of public TCR beta families distinguished CMV carriers with the relevant HLA. Ex vivo, HLA-C-restricted CMV-specific TCR beta clonotypes prevailed over the rest of the response.

TCRdb used MiXCR to reprocess the reads, holding one entry per CDR3 protein. In the table there are approximately 140,000 distinct CDR3 sequences, roughly 9% of which are singletons. Germline V gene data show CDR1 as ENHRY and CDR2 as SYGVKD. The trim removed 0 bases at V and 6 bases at J, leaving 14 bases unmatched. This CDR3 contains 19 residues. In this sample, this clonotype turned up many times. Its antigen is unknown. Sequencing was carried out using PBMCs. The chain combines TRBV10-3 with TRBJ2-1; 10 positions agree with TRBD1. The TCR sequence derives from a human donor in good health (CMV status not recorded). Some clones in this sample may be carry-over from other donors' samples. In nucleotides, the CDR3 is TGTGCCATCAGTGAGTCGAGGTCCGGGACAGGGGCTCGGGGCAATGAGCAGTTCTTC. The encoded protein is CAISESRSGTGARGNEQFF.